This is a list of T cell receptor beta chains from one sample in a study of response to subunit inactivated influenza vaccine. Each CDR3 protein gets one entry after TCRdb re-called the RT-PCR reads with MiXCR. Counted here are over 800,000 distinct CDR3 sequences, around 21% occurring once; the ten biggest clones make up more than 8.5%. Sequencing was performed on PBMCs from blood, taken less than 6 days after vaccination. Receptors were obtained from a man aged 50 or older who received an inactivated influenza vaccine. Each CDR3 is given with its conserved first and last residue. The order of the fields is J gene, D gene, clone size, V gene, CDR3 protein, CDR3 DNA. D genes are given only for firm matches. Not every row has a clone size; where given, it reads once, few, many or a size class.

j_call: TRBJ2-1; d_call: TRBD2; clone_size: -; v_call: TRBV12-3/TRBV12-4; cdr3_aa: CASSLRMTSGRVYEQSF; cdr3_nt: TGTGCCAGCAGTCTCCGAATGACTAGCGGGAGAGTCTATGAGCAGTCCTTC
j_call: TRBJ2-6; d_call: -; clone_size: few; v_call: TRBV7-8; cdr3_aa: CASSVGALSGANVLTF; cdr3_nt: TGTGCCAGCAGCGTAGGGGCGCTCTCTGGGGCCAACGTCCTGACTTTC
j_call: TRBJ2-7; d_call: -; clone_size: -; v_call: TRBV5-1; cdr3_aa: CASSLASMRGYEQYF; cdr3_nt: TGCGCCAGCAGCTTGGCCTCAATGAGGGGATACGAGCAGTACTTC
j_call: TRBJ2-1; d_call: -; clone_size: -; v_call: TRBV28; cdr3_aa: CASSSRRRATQFF; cdr3_nt: TGTGCCAGCAGTTCCCGACGCAGGGCCACTCAGTTCTTC
j_call: TRBJ2-5; d_call: -; clone_size: -; v_call: TRBV6-2/TRBV6-3; cdr3_aa: CASSSPASVQETQYF; cdr3_nt: TGTGCCAGCAGTTCCCCCGCTAGCGTCCAAGAGACCCAGTACTTC
j_call: TRBJ2-7; d_call: TRBD2; clone_size: few; v_call: TRBV20-1; cdr3_aa: CSARETSGSAHEQYF; cdr3_nt: TGCAGTGCTAGAGAGACTAGCGGGAGTGCCCACGAGCAGTACTTC
j_call: TRBJ2-6; d_call: TRBD1; clone_size: -; v_call: TRBV20-1; cdr3_aa: CSAPGGTRNSGANVLTF; cdr3_nt: TGCAGTGCTCCAGGGGGCACCAGGAACTCTGGGGCCAACGTCCTGACTTTC
j_call: TRBJ1-2; d_call: -; clone_size: few; v_call: TRBV7-9; cdr3_aa: CASSQPFYYGYTF; cdr3_nt: TGTGCCAGCAGCCAACCATTTTACTATGGCTACACCTTC
j_call: TRBJ2-7; d_call: -; clone_size: few; v_call: TRBV7-8; cdr3_aa: CASSGRLAYEQYF; cdr3_nt: TGTGCCAGCAGTGGACGGTTGGCCTACGAGCAGTACTTC
j_call: TRBJ2-3; d_call: -; clone_size: -; v_call: TRBV5-1; cdr3_aa: CASRTVTSWTSTDTQYF; cdr3_nt: TGCGCCAGCAGAACCGTCACTAGTTGGACTAGCACAGATACGCAGTATTTT
j_call: TRBJ1-1; d_call: TRBD1; clone_size: few; v_call: TRBV20-1; cdr3_aa: CSARMGQGPLNTEAFF; cdr3_nt: TGCAGTGCTAGAATGGGACAGGGGCCGCTGAACACTGAAGCTTTCTTT
j_call: TRBJ2-5; d_call: -; clone_size: -; v_call: TRBV6-9; cdr3_aa: CASSKLLRPQETQYF; cdr3_nt: TGTGCCAGCAGCAAGCTCCTACGGCCGCAAGAGACCCAGTACTTC
j_call: TRBJ2-7; d_call: -; clone_size: few; v_call: TRBV5-1; cdr3_aa: CASSQEPYEQYF; cdr3_nt: TGCGCCAGCAGCCAGGAGCCCTACGAGCAGTACTTC
j_call: TRBJ2-3; d_call: TRBD2; clone_size: -; v_call: TRBV20-1; cdr3_aa: CCARRTSGGPGTDTQYF; cdr3_nt: TGCTGTGCTAGAAGGACTAGCGGGGGGCCCGGCACAGATACGCAGTATTTT
j_call: TRBJ1-5; d_call: -; clone_size: many; v_call: TRBV20-1; cdr3_aa: CSASQGSNQPQHF; cdr3_nt: TGCAGTGCTTCCCAGGGGAGCAATCAGCCCCAGCATTTT
j_call: TRBJ2-3; d_call: TRBD2; clone_size: few; v_call: TRBV20-1; cdr3_aa: CSAPSGALGDTQYF; cdr3_nt: TGCAGTGCTCCAAGCGGGGCCCTCGGGGATACGCAGTATTTT
j_call: TRBJ2-2; d_call: -; clone_size: few; v_call: TRBV6-2/TRBV6-3; cdr3_aa: CASSPRAPNPGELFF; cdr3_nt: TGTGCCAGCAGTCCCCGGGCTCCAAACCCCGGGGAGCTGTTTTTT
j_call: TRBJ1-1; d_call: -; clone_size: -; v_call: TRBV5-1; cdr3_aa: CASSLVGERVDTEAFF; cdr3_nt: TGCGCCAGCAGCCTTGTCGGGGAACGAGTGGACACTGAAGCTTTCTTT
j_call: TRBJ1-2; d_call: -; clone_size: -; v_call: TRBV20-1; cdr3_aa: CSASPRSGGGYGYTF; cdr3_nt: TGCAGTGCTAGCCCCCGGAGTGGGGGTGGCTATGGCTACACCTTC
j_call: TRBJ2-7; d_call: TRBD2; clone_size: few; v_call: TRBV11-1; cdr3_aa: CASSLVVSGTSSYEQYF; cdr3_nt: TGTGCCAGCAGCTTAGTTGTGAGCGGGACTAGCTCCTACGAGCAGTACTTC
j_call: TRBJ2-3; d_call: TRBD2; clone_size: -; v_call: TRBV10-3; cdr3_aa: CATNRGGDTQYF; cdr3_nt: TGTGCCACTAACCGGGGGGGAGATACGCAGTATTTT
j_call: TRBJ2-1; d_call: TRBD1; clone_size: many; v_call: TRBV12-3/TRBV12-4; cdr3_aa: CASSGGTGREQFF; cdr3_nt: TGTGCCAGCAGTGGAGGGACAGGCCGCGAGCAGTTCTTC
j_call: TRBJ2-3; d_call: TRBD1; clone_size: -; v_call: TRBV12-3/TRBV12-4; cdr3_aa: CTLSPAWGTEERTDTQYF; cdr3_nt: TGTACCCTCAGCCCAGCGTGGGGGACAGAGGAGCGCACAGATACGCAGTATTTT
j_call: TRBJ2-3; d_call: TRBD1; clone_size: -; v_call: TRBV5-1; cdr3_aa: CASSPEGQGVDTQYF; cdr3_nt: TGCGCCAGCAGCCCCGAGGGACAGGGGGTCGATACGCAGTATTTT
j_call: TRBJ2-2; d_call: TRBD2; clone_size: few; v_call: TRBV20-1; cdr3_aa: CSTGTSGVTGELFF; cdr3_nt: TGCAGTACCGGGACTAGCGGAGTAACCGGGGAGCTGTTTTTT
j_call: TRBJ2-3; d_call: -; clone_size: many; v_call: TRBV6-5; cdr3_aa: CASSYVSFTDTQYF; cdr3_nt: TGTGCCAGCAGTTACGTTTCGTTCACAGATACGCAGTATTTT
j_call: TRBJ2-7; d_call: -; clone_size: -; v_call: TRBV4-3; cdr3_aa: CASSQDFPGRNSYEQYF; cdr3_nt: TGCGCCAGCAGCCAAGATTTTCCAGGGCGGAACTCCTACGAGCAGTACTTC
j_call: TRBJ2-1; d_call: TRBD2; clone_size: many; v_call: TRBV4-3; cdr3_aa: CASSQDPSGRNEQFF; cdr3_nt: TGCGCCAGCAGCCAAGATCCAAGCGGGAGGAATGAGCAGTTCTTC
j_call: TRBJ1-1; d_call: -; clone_size: few; v_call: TRBV20-1; cdr3_aa: CSASDTPGDTEAFF; cdr3_nt: TGCAGTGCTAGTGACACCCCGGGGGACACTGAAGCTTTCTTT
j_call: TRBJ2-7; d_call: -; clone_size: few; v_call: TRBV20-1; cdr3_aa: CSAPKGYGYEQYF; cdr3_nt: TGCAGTGCCCCTAAAGGGTATGGCTACGAGCAGTACTTC
j_call: TRBJ2-1; d_call: TRBD2; clone_size: few; v_call: TRBV6-2/TRBV6-3; cdr3_aa: CASSYQPRGDEQFF; cdr3_nt: TGTGCCAGCAGTTACCAGCCCCGGGGGGATGAGCAGTTCTTC
j_call: TRBJ2-7; d_call: -; clone_size: -; v_call: TRBV30; cdr3_aa: CAWSGRGSYEQYF; cdr3_nt: TGTGCCTGGAGTGGCAGGGGATCCTACGAGCAGTACTTC
j_call: TRBJ2-3; d_call: TRBD2; clone_size: many; v_call: TRBV27; cdr3_aa: CASSFLAGFTDTQYF; cdr3_nt: TGTGCCAGCAGTTTCCTAGCGGGGTTCACAGATACGCAGTATTTT
j_call: TRBJ2-2; d_call: -; clone_size: -; v_call: TRBV5-5; cdr3_aa: CASSPGGVGTGELFF; cdr3_nt: TGTGCCAGCAGCCCCGGGGGCGTGGGGACCGGGGAGCTGTTTTTT
j_call: TRBJ2-3; d_call: -; clone_size: -; v_call: TRBV7-9; cdr3_aa: CASSHDRLDTQYF; cdr3_nt: TGTGCCAGCAGCCACGATAGGTTGGATACGCAGTATTTT
j_call: TRBJ1-5; d_call: TRBD1; clone_size: -; v_call: TRBV7-8; cdr3_aa: CASSWDRASNQPQHF; cdr3_nt: TGTGCCAGCAGCTGGGACAGGGCTTCGAATCAGCCCCAGCATTTT
j_call: TRBJ2-2; d_call: -; clone_size: few; v_call: TRBV11-1; cdr3_aa: CASSTLLRSGEGTGELFF; cdr3_nt: TGTGCCAGCAGCACCCTTTTGCGTAGCGGAGAGGGGACCGGGGAGCTGTTTTTT
j_call: TRBJ2-5; d_call: -; clone_size: many; v_call: TRBV10-3; cdr3_aa: CAISDQGAETQYF; cdr3_nt: TGTGCCATCAGTGATCAAGGGGCTGAGACCCAGTACTTC
j_call: TRBJ2-3; d_call: TRBD2; clone_size: -; v_call: TRBV20-1; cdr3_aa: CSARRTSGSRDTQYF; cdr3_nt: TGCAGTGCTAGACGGACTAGCGGGAGTCGGGATACGCAGTATTTT
j_call: TRBJ2-3; d_call: -; clone_size: many; v_call: TRBV7-6; cdr3_aa: CASTRGPGDTQYF; cdr3_nt: TGTGCCAGCACCCGGGGGCCGGGGGATACGCAGTATTTT
j_call: TRBJ2-7; d_call: TRBD1; clone_size: -; v_call: TRBV10-3; cdr3_aa: CAISDPGTDPYEQYF; cdr3_nt: TGTGCCATCAGTGACCCCGGGACAGACCCCTACGAGCAGTACTTC
j_call: TRBJ2-7; d_call: -; clone_size: many; v_call: TRBV20-1; cdr3_aa: CSASSIPYEQYF; cdr3_nt: TGCAGTGCTTCTTCGATACCCTACGAGCAGTACTTC
j_call: TRBJ1-1; d_call: TRBD1; clone_size: few; v_call: TRBV12-3/TRBV12-4; cdr3_aa: CASRETGRIEAFF; cdr3_nt: TGTGCCAGCAGGGAGACAGGGAGGATTGAAGCTTTCTTT
j_call: TRBJ2-1; d_call: TRBD2; clone_size: -; v_call: TRBV3-1; cdr3_aa: CASKLAENNEQFF; cdr3_nt: TGTGCCAGCAAACTAGCGGAAAACAATGAGCAGTTCTTC
j_call: TRBJ2-7; d_call: TRBD2; clone_size: -; v_call: TRBV27; cdr3_aa: CASYSPGTNYEQYF; cdr3_nt: TGTGCCAGCTATTCGCCGGGGACTAACTACGAGCAGTACTTC
j_call: TRBJ2-1; d_call: TRBD2; clone_size: -; v_call: TRBV20-1; cdr3_aa: CSARVSGTKKSPGEQFF; cdr3_nt: TGCAGTGCTAGAGTATCCGGGACTAAAAAATCTCCTGGTGAGCAGTTCTTC
j_call: TRBJ2-1; d_call: -; clone_size: few; v_call: TRBV4-1; cdr3_aa: CASSPDIIFSYNEQFF; cdr3_nt: TGCGCCAGCAGCCCTGACATAATATTCTCCTACAATGAGCAGTTCTTC
j_call: TRBJ2-6; d_call: -; clone_size: few; v_call: TRBV4-2; cdr3_aa: CASSQGRGSYGANVLTF; cdr3_nt: TGTGCCAGCAGCCAAGGGCGGGGCTCTTATGGGGCCAACGTCCTGACTTTC
j_call: TRBJ2-7; d_call: TRBD1; clone_size: few; v_call: TRBV20-1; cdr3_aa: CSASRQGLTYEQYF; cdr3_nt: TGCAGTGCTAGTCGACAGGGCCTCACCTACGAGCAGTACTTC
j_call: TRBJ2-3; d_call: -; clone_size: few; v_call: TRBV12-3/TRBV12-4; cdr3_aa: CASSLVGAITDTQYF; cdr3_nt: TGTGCCAGCAGTTTAGTGGGCGCGATCACAGATACGCAGTATTTT